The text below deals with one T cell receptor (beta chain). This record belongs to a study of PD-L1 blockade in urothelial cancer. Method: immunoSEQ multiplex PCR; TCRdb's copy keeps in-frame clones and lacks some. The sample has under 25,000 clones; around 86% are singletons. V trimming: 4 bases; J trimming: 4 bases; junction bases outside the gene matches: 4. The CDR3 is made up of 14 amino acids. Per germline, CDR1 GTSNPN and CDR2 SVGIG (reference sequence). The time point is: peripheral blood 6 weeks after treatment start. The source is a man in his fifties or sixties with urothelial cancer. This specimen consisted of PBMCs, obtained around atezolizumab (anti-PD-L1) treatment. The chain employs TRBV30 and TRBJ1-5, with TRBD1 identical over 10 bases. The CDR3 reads CAWMGQGKNQPQHF. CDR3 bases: TGTGCCTGGATGGGACAGGGGAAAAATCAGCCCCAGCATTTT.